Included here is one T cell receptor beta chain sequence, with context. Antigen unknown. The entry originates in a study of beta chain features in type 1 diabetes. On the study more broadly: Investigators examined more than 90 million sorted cells across all samples.

Since all of the isolated RNA was reverse transcribed, expressed TCRB transcripts were what got sequenced. Clones were read by immunoSEQ multiplex PCR, and TCRdb kept only the in-frame ones, dropping some. The data show hundreds of thousands of clones, over 12% seen once. Overall study results and limits: HLA effects on TCRB rearrangement stayed unresolved here. The study found moderately but significantly shorter TCRB CDR3s in all four CD4+ subsets of Type 1 diabetes patients. Among patients, naive, central memory and Treg TCRB repertoires appeared more similar than among healthy donors.

V lost 4 bases, J lost 2 bases, and 9 bases lay in between. Germline V CDR1 and CDR2: SGHDN, FVKESK. The CDR3 has 14 amino acids. Staining for CD45RO/CCR7/CD25/CD127/CD95/CD27 allowed sorting of CD4+ naive, central memory, regulatory and stem cell-like memory cells. This chain uses TRBV14 with TRBJ2-1; D remains unclear. Sequenced: naive CD4+ T cells from blood. This clonotype was obtained from a man between 18 and 35 years old with type 1 diabetes. CDR3 nucleotide sequence: TGTGCCAGCAGCCCCCGGCCTGCCTACAATGAGCAGTTCTTC. It codes for CASSPRPAYNEQFF. Full variable domain (rest looked up from reference TRBV14 and TRBJ2-1): EAGVTQFPSHSVIEKGQTVTLRCDPISGHDNLYWYRRVMGKEIKFLLHFVKESKQDESGMPNNRFLAERTGGTYSTLKVQPAELEDSGVYFCASSPRPAYNEQFFGPGTRLTVL.